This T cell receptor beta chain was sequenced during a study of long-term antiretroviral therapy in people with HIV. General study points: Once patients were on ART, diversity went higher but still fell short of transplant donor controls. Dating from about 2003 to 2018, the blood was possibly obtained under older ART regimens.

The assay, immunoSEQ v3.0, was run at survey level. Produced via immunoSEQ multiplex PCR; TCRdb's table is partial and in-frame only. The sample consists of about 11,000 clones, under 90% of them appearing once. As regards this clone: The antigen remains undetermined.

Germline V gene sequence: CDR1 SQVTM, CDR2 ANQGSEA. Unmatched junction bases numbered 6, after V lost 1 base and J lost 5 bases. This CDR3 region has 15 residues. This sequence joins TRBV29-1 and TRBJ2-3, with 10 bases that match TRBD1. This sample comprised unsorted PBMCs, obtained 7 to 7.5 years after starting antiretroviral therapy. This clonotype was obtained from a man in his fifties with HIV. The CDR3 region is CSVEAWGQGQDTQYF. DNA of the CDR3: TGCAGCGTTGAAGCTTGGGGACAGGGGCAAGATACGCAGTATTTT.